This T cell receptor (beta chain) was sequenced for a study of T cell clonotyping in hematopoietic cell transplantation. Method: immunoSEQ multiplex PCR; TCRdb's copy keeps in-frame clones and lacks some. The repertoire holds roughly 6,100 clones, with about a third as singletons. Blood collection times were about day -28 and days 30, 100, 180 posttransplant. The CDR3 runs 11 residues. Germline CDR1 GTSNPN, CDR2 SVGIG (reference sequence). With V trimmed by 3 bases and J by 10 bases, 4 bases remained unmatched. The TCR originated in a female patient aged 50-65 years who had an allogeneic stem cell transplant from an unrelated donor, so the T cells may come from the graft donor. Some clones in this sample may be carry-over from other donors' samples. The material sequenced was peripheral blood mononuclear cells, taken 30 days after allogeneic stem cell transplant. V usage is TRBV30 and J usage is TRBJ1-1; 8 bases agree with TRBD1. In DNA form, the CDR3 reads TGTGCCTGGAGCGACGGACAGGGAGCTTTCTTT. The encoded protein is CAWSDGQGAFF.